This section outlines one TCR beta chain sequence together with its context. Its specificity is unknown. Trimming removed 5 bases from V and 2 bases from J, with 14 bases in between. Germline lookup yields CDR1 SEHNR and CDR2 FQNEAQ (reference sequence). The CDR3 length is 15 residues. Libraries were prepared by immunoSEQ multiplex PCR; TCRdb keeps only in-frame clonotypes and omits some of them. Found here are some 65,000 clones, 77% of them singletons; the top ten hold 1.5% to 2%. This entry comes from a study of OX40 agonist ivuxolimab in advanced cancers. Study-wide background: An agonistic human IgG2 monoclonal antibody against OX40 (CD134) was given. Overall study findings and caveats: Which antigen the expanded peripheral T cells recognized is unknown.

The sequencing here drew on CD4+ or CD8+ T cells sorted from blood, taken in a trial of the OX40 agonist ivuxolimab. This chain links TRBV7-9 with TRBJ2-3; perhaps TRBD1 as D (5 bases). This receptor was taken from an adult with an advanced solid tumor such as melanoma, head and neck, liver or kidney cancer. This CDR3 is CASSERQRPTDTQYF. The CDR3 DNA is TGTGCCAGCAGCGAGCGACAGAGACCCACAGATACGCAGTATTTT.